A single sample gave rise to the 7 T cell receptor beta chains below, sequenced in a study of memory CD4+ T cells and cytomegalovirus serostatus. The repertoire was sequenced with immunoSEQ multiplex PCR; TCRdb's copy has only in-frame clones and lacks some. The table has tens of thousands of clones, about 70% seen once; the top ten hold roughly 3%. Single viable CD3+CD4+CD8-CD45RO+ cells were sorted as the memory CD4+ T cells. The sequenced sample consisted of memory CD4+ T cells from blood. The receptors originated from an adult in good health and CMV-seropositive.

The chain employs TRBV19 and TRBJ1-2, with D perhaps TRBD1 (5 bases). V was shortened by 7 bases and J by 0 bases, with 12 bases between the two germline ends. The germline V gene encodes CDR1 LNHDA and CDR2 SQIVND (reference sequence). This CDR3 has 14 residues. The CDR3 here is CASTKDRTNYGYTF. The CDR3 nucleotides read TGTGCCAGTACCAAAGACAGAACTAACTATGGCTACACCTTC.

V and J are TRBV7-2 and TRBJ2-3; D unresolved. Looked up from germline, CDR1 is SGHTA and CDR2 is FQGNSA. The V and J ends lost 5 bases and 5 bases respectively, with 8 bases between them. There are 12 residues in the CDR3. CDR3 nucleotide sequence: TGTGCCAGCAGCAGGTCCAGAGATACGCAGTATTTT. This codes for CASSRSRDTQYF.

The J gene is TRBJ2-1, the V gene TRBV5-4; D gene ambiguous. Germline lookup yields CDR1 SGHNT and CDR2 YYREEE (reference sequence). V was shortened by 3 bases and J by 2 bases, with 9 bases between the two germline ends. The CDR3 is 14 residues long. The CDR3 DNA reads as TGTGCCAGCAGCTCGTCAGAACCCTACAATGAGCAGTTCTTC. The encoded protein is CASSSSEPYNEQFF. The variable domain in full, with the rest retrieved from reference TRBV5-4 and TRBJ2-1, is ETGVTQSPTHLIKTRGQQVTLRCSSQSGHNTVSWYQQALGQGPQFIFQYYREEENGRGNFPPRFSGLQFPNYSSELNVNALELDDSALYLCASSSSEPYNEQFFGPGTRLTVL.

This chain links TRBV6-6 with TRBJ2-7; 10 bases fit TRBD1. This CDR3 is built from 15 residues. Trimming took 6 bases from V and 3 from J; bases not matched to a gene: 8. Germline V gene data show CDR1 as MNHNY and CDR2 as SVGAGI (reference sequence). DNA for the CDR3: TGTGCCAGCAGCGATCCGGGACAGGGGTTCTACGAGCAGTACTTC. Its translation: CASSDPGQGFYEQYF.

The chain couples TRBV29-1 to TRBJ2-7; D is ambiguous. Germline V gives CDR1 SQVTM, CDR2 ANQGSEA. The CDR3 sequence is 11 residues long. V was shortened by 5 bases and J by 6 bases, with 11 bases between the two germline ends. CDR3 protein: CSVKESLEQYF. Here the CDR3 DNA reads TGCAGCGTTAAGGAGTCCCTCGAGCAGTACTTC.

This sequence joins TRBV29-1 and TRBJ2-7, with D unclear. The CDR3 extends over 14 amino acids. Germline CDR1 SQVTM, CDR2 ANQGSEA. Here the CDR3 reads CILPTPARVYEQYF. The DNA for the CDR3 is TGCATCTTACCGACCCCGGCCCGAGTCTACGAGCAGTACTTC.

This clone was detected a few times. The chain is built from TRBV7-9 and TRBJ2-3; 7 nucleotides agree with TRBD2. Germline CDR1 is SEHNR and CDR2 is FQNEAQ (reference sequence). The V and J ends lost 5 bases and 11 bases, in that order; junction bases with no gene match: 13. The CDR3 is 14 residues long. The CDR3 reads CASSLRGRDLEQYF. The DNA of the CDR3 is TGTGCCAGCAGCCTGCGGGGGAGAGATCTCGAGCAGTATTTT.